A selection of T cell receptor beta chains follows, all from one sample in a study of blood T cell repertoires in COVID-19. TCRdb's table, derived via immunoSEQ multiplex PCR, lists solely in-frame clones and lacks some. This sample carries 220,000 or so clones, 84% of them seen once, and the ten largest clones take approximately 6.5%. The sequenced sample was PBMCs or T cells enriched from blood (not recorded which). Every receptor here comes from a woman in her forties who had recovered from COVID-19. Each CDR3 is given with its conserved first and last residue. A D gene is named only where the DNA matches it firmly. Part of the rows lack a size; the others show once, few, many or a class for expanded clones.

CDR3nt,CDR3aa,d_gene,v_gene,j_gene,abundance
TGTGCCAGCAAACCTAGCGGCTCCTACAATGAGCAGTTCTTC,CASKPSGSYNEQFF,TRBD2,TRBV3-1/TRBV3-2,TRBJ2-1,-
TGTGCCAGCAGCAAAGCGTTAGTGGCACAGGGAGAATCCGAAGCTTTCTTT,CASSKALVAQGESEAFF,-,TRBV21-1,TRBJ1-1,-
TGTGCCAGCAGTTTCCCCCCCTCGTACGAGCAGTACTTC,CASSFPPSYEQYF,-,TRBV28,TRBJ2-7,-
TGTGCCAGCAGCCAATTTAACGAGCAGTACTTC,CASSQFNEQYF,-,TRBV3-1/TRBV3-2,TRBJ2-7,-
TGTGCCAGCAGTCGGGACACTGAAGCTTTCTTT,CASSRDTEAFF,-,TRBV6-5,TRBJ1-1,few
TGTGCCAGCAGCCACAGGGAAGCCAAAAACATTCAGTACTTC,CASSHREAKNIQYF,-,TRBV9,TRBJ2-4,-
TGTGCCAGCAGTGGGAGTAGCGGGAGTCCCTACAATGAGCAGTTCTTC,CASSGSSGSPYNEQFF,TRBD2,TRBV2,TRBJ2-1,-
TGTGCCAGCAGTCTTAGCGGGGCCTCCTACAATGAGCAGTTCTTC,CASSLSGASYNEQFF,TRBD2,TRBV6-5,TRBJ2-1,-
TGTGCCAGCAGTTTATTTCAGGGGGATAACACTGAAGCTTTCTTT,CASSLFQGDNTEAFF,TRBD1,TRBV28,TRBJ1-1,-
TGCGCCAGCAGCCTCCCGGGACAGGGGGCTGGCTACACCTTC,CASSLPGQGAGYTF,TRBD1,TRBV4-1,TRBJ1-2,-
TGTGCCAGCAGCCTTGGGACAGGGTTTAACTATGGCTACACCTTC,CASSLGTGFNYGYTF,TRBD1,TRBV11-2,TRBJ1-2,few
TGCGCCAGCAGCGGTACTAGCAGCGGTGAGCAGTTCTTC,CASSGTSSGEQFF,-,TRBV5-1,TRBJ2-1,-
TGTGCCAGCAGCTTATCCGGTCCACGAGGAGATACGCAGTATTTT,CASSLSGPRGDTQYF,-,TRBV7-2,TRBJ2-3,few
TGTGCCAGCAGAGGGGACATCCTCCGGGAGCTGTTTTTT,CASRGDILRELFF,-,TRBV6-5,TRBJ2-2,once
TGTGCCAGCAGCACAGACAGGGACGCTGAAGCTTTCTTT,CASSTDRDAEAFF,TRBD1,TRBV11-2,TRBJ1-1,-
TGTGCCAGCAGCAATGCGGGAGGGCCTCTGGGAGAGACCCAGTACTTC,CASSNAGGPLGETQYF,TRBD2,TRBV7-9,TRBJ2-5,-
TGTGCCAGCAGCGTTGAACTAGCGGGAGTGGGCTCCTACAATGAGCAGTTCTTC,CASSVELAGVGSYNEQFF,TRBD2,TRBV9,TRBJ2-1,few
TGTGCCAGCAGGCGTCCGGGAGGGTCCTCGGATACGCAGTATTTT,CASRRPGGSSDTQYF,TRBD2,TRBV27,TRBJ2-3,-
TGTGCCAGCAGCCCCGGACTAGCGGGAGTTTATGAGCAGTACTTC,CASSPGLAGVYEQYF,TRBD2,TRBV28,TRBJ2-7,-
TGTGCCAGCAGCTTGTCAAGGACGGGGACGCAGTATTTT,CASSLSRTGTQYF,-,TRBV7-2,TRBJ2-3,-
TGTGCCAGCAGGTACAGGGGAAGCACTGAAGCTTTCTTT,CASRYRGSTEAFF,TRBD1,TRBV11-3,TRBJ1-1,few
TGTGCCAGCAGTTTGGCTGGCCCCGTTAAAGAGACCCAGTACTTC,CASSLAGPVKETQYF,-,TRBV28,TRBJ2-5,-
TGTGCCAGCAGCTCCCGGGAGAGCTCCTACGAGCAGTACTTC,CASSSRESSYEQYF,-,TRBV7-9,TRBJ2-7,-
TGCGCCAGCAGCCCAGCGGGAGCTAACTATGGCTACACCTTC,CASSPAGANYGYTF,-,TRBV4-1,TRBJ1-2,-
TGTGCCAGCAGCCCCGGGGGGTCCTACAATGAGCAGTTCTTC,CASSPGGSYNEQFF,TRBD2,TRBV7-2,TRBJ2-1,few
TGTGCCAGCAGTGAAACTGCGGGAGGGTACAATGAGCAGTTCTTC,CASSETAGGYNEQFF,TRBD2,TRBV6-1,TRBJ2-1,-
TGTGCCAGCAGCCCTCCTGGGAGACAGGTTCATGGCTACACCTTC,CASSPPGRQVHGYTF,-,TRBV3-1/TRBV3-2,TRBJ1-2,-
TGTGCCAGTAGTATAGCGGAGGACAGGGGCGCCATCTCTGGAAACACCATATATTTT,CASSIAEDRGAISGNTIYF,TRBD1,TRBV19,TRBJ1-3,-
TGTGCCAGCAGCGCGATAGCGGGGCTCTCCTACAATGAGCAGTTCTTC,CASSAIAGLSYNEQFF,TRBD2,TRBV9,TRBJ2-1,-
TGTGCCATCAGGGCCACCGGGGAGCTGTTTTTT,CAIRATGELFF,-,TRBV10-3,TRBJ2-2,-
TGTGCCAGCAGTCTACAGGGGACCACTGAAGCTTTCTTT,CASSLQGTTEAFF,TRBD1,TRBV12-3/TRBV12-4,TRBJ1-1,-
TGTGCCAGCAGCGGGTCGGGACAACCTAACACTGAAGCTTTCTTT,CASSGSGQPNTEAFF,-,TRBV5-4,TRBJ1-1,-
TGTGCCAGCAGCTTAACTGGGCAGGGGTCACCCCTCCACTTT,CASSLTGQGSPLHF,-,TRBV7-2,TRBJ1-6,-
TGTGCCAGCAGCGCCAGGGGGAAGGGTTCACCCCTCCACTTT,CASSARGKGSPLHF,TRBD1,TRBV9,TRBJ1-6,-
TGTGCCTGGAGTGAACTGAATAGCAATCAGCCCCAGCATTTT,CAWSELNSNQPQHF,-,TRBV30,TRBJ1-5,-
TGTGCCAGCAGCTCCCCAGGGGGTCCCTCCTACGAGCAGTACTTC,CASSSPGGPSYEQYF,TRBD1,TRBV7-9,TRBJ2-7,-
TGTGCCAGCAGCTCGTACTACTATGAGCAGTTCTTC,CASSSYYYEQFF,-,TRBV7-9,TRBJ2-1,-